The present T cell receptor (beta chain) was sequenced within a study of T cell responses to AZD1222 COVID-19 vaccine. Study-wide results and caveats: Close to half of spike-specific TCRs reportedly recognize unmutated variant regions.

Trimming left V 6 bases short and J 5 bases short, with 17 bases between. The CDR3 totals 15 residues. Germline V CDR1 and CDR2: LGHDT, YNNKEL (reference sequence). To note about this clone: Its antigen is currently unknown.

Profiled with immunoSEQ multiplex PCR; TCRdb holds only in-frame clones, not every one. The table records approximately 150,000 clones, just over 90% of them present only once. The chain links TRBV3-1 (or the pseudogene TRBV3-2) to TRBJ2-1; D may correspond to TRBD1 or TRBD2 (6 bases each). The sequence was obtained from an adult in good health. Specimen: peripheral blood, collected on day 0 of MenACWY control vaccination. The CDR3 region is CASRYSQGLDNEQFF. The CDR3 nucleotides read TGTGCCAGCAGGTACTCACAGGGACTTGACAATGAGCAGTTCTTC.